Each of the 27 T cell receptor beta chains below was sequenced from the same sample in a study of blood T cell repertoires in COVID-19. Sequenced by immunoSEQ multiplex PCR; TCRdb stores in-frame clones only, minus some. The data hold about 51,000 clones, with approximately 88% observed a single time. The sample was peripheral blood. The receptors shown here come from a man aged 50 to 60 with active COVID-19.

The V gene is TRBV15, the J gene TRBJ2-7; D uncertain. Trimming took 0 bases from V and 2 from J, leaving 17 bases between them. CDR3 length equals 17 residues. CDR1 and CDR2 from the germline V gene are LNHNV and YYDKDF (reference sequence). The CDR3 nucleotides are TGTGCCACCAGCAGAGATCGGCCAGGCGCATGGACCTACGAGCAGTACTTC. Protein product: CATSRDRPGAWTYEQYF.

The chain uses TRBV5-1 and TRBJ1-6, with TRBD1 matching over 7 bases. This CDR3 comprises 19 residues. With V trimmed by 0 bases and J by 0 bases, 9 bases remained unmatched. Germline CDR1 reads SGHRS; CDR2 reads YFSETQ. CDR3 loop: CASSLGRDSISSYNSPLHF. The CDR3 coding sequence is TGCGCCAGCAGCTTGGGTCGGGACAGCATCAGCTCCTATAATTCACCCCTCCACTTT.

The chain carries TRBV3-1 (or the pseudogene TRBV3-2) and TRBJ2-1; the D gene is possibly TRBD2 (6 bases). The V end was cut by 1 base, the J end by 2 bases, with 12 bases between. This CDR3 has 16 amino acids. Germline-derived CDR1 and CDR2 are LGHDT and YNNKEL (reference sequence). CDR3 DNA: TGTGCCAGCAGCCAAGTAGGGAGGCTCCCCTACAATGAGCAGTTCTTC. Its protein product is CASSQVGRLPYNEQFF.

J is TRBJ1-5 and V is TRBV3-1 (or the pseudogene TRBV3-2); tentative D call: TRBD1 (5 bases). Trimming pared 0 bases from V and 3 bases from J, leaving 12 bases between. CDR1 LGHDT and CDR2 YNNKEL come from the germline V gene (reference sequence). The CDR3 sequence is 16 residues long. The CDR3 region has the DNA TGTGCCAGCAGCCAAGAATGGGGGAGGGACAATCAGCCCCAGCATTTT. As protein: CASSQEWGRDNQPQHF.

This chain connects TRBV11-3 to TRBJ2-5; 8 bases fit TRBD1. V gave up 1 base and J gave up 5 bases; unmatched junction bases: 18. The CDR3 runs to 19 residues. CDR1 SGHNT and CDR2 YENEEA come from the germline V gene. DNA of the CDR3: TGTGCCAGCAGCTTAGTGCAAGGAATCAGCCAGGGGGCCTGGGAGACCCAGTACTTC. This translates into CASSLVQGISQGAWETQYF.

In its sample, this clone was seen once. The chain recombines TRBV18 with TRBJ2-2; TRBD2 aligns across 9 bases. The germline CDR1 and CDR2 sequences are KGHSH and LQKENI. J gave up 5 bases and V 1 base, and 5 bases lay outside the gene matches. CDR3 length: 16 amino acids. CDR3 protein: CASSPQRTSETGELFF. The CDR3 nucleotides are TGTGCCAGCTCACCACAACGGACTAGCGAGACCGGGGAGCTGTTTTTT.

The genes are TRBV7-2 and TRBJ2-1; D call uncertain. The CDR3 extends over 14 amino acids. Trimming left V 5 bases short and J 6 bases short, with 14 bases between. The germline gives CDR1 SGHTA, CDR2 FQGNSA. The CDR3: CASSPKYSGNEQFF. In DNA form, the CDR3 reads TGTGCCAGCAGCCCCAAATACTCGGGCAATGAGCAGTTCTTC.

The chain links TRBV7-9 to TRBJ2-1; D perhaps matches TRBD2 (5 bases). With 4 bases removed from V and 5 bases from J, the gap between germline ends came to 15 bases. This CDR3 comprises 15 residues. Germline V gene lookup returns CDR1 SEHNR and CDR2 FQNEAQ (reference sequence). CDR3 bases: TGTGCCAGCAGCTCTTTACGGACTGGAAACAATGAGCAGTTCTTC. Amino acid sequence: CASSSLRTGNNEQFF.

This chain connects TRBV7-2 to TRBJ2-7; 8 nucleotides line up with TRBD2. The germline V gene has CDR1 SGHTA and CDR2 FQGNSA. This CDR3 has 13 amino acids. V gave up 4 bases and J gave up 4 bases; unmatched junction bases: 3. CDR3 DNA sequence: TGTGCCAGCAGCTCCCTAGCGGGTTACGAGCAGTACTTC. It translates to CASSSLAGYEQYF.

V and J are TRBV6-5 and TRBJ1-4; D remains ambiguous. This CDR3 is built from 12 residues. The V gene lost 6 bases and the J gene lost 8 bases, with 10 bases spanning the gap. Looked up from germline, CDR1 is MNHEY and CDR2 is SVGAGI. The CDR3, as DNA: TGTGCCAGCAGCCGCGACAAGGAAAAACTGTTTTTT. Translated: CASSRDKEKLFF.

This sequence joins TRBV19 and TRBJ1-4; 9 bases fit TRBD1. Germline V lookup: CDR1 LNHDA, CDR2 SQIVND (reference sequence). The ends lost 6 bases at V and 8 bases at J; junction bases unmatched: 7. CDR3 size: 14 residues. CDR3 sequence reads: CASRKGQGREKLFF. Here the CDR3 DNA reads TGTGCCAGTAGGAAGGGACAGGGAAGGGAAAAACTGTTTTTT.

This chain uses TRBV1 with TRBJ2-3; the D call of TRBD2 is as the table states it, not checked on the DNA. TRBV1 is listed as a pseudogene. This CDR3 has 14 residues. Here the CDR3 DNA reads TGCACCAGCAGCCAGGCTCGGGAGCAGGATACGCAGTATTTT. Translation: CTSSQAREQDTQYF.

The chain combines TRBV7-3 with TRBJ1-1; 9 positions agree with TRBD1. CDR3 size: 18 residues. With 5 bases clipped from V and 0 bases from J, the junction kept 13 bases outside the gene matches. CDR1 is SGHTA, CDR2 FQGTGA, per germline. The CDR3 reads CASSLRSGTGSLNTEAFF. CDR3 DNA: TGTGCCAGCAGCCTGAGATCCGGGACAGGGTCCCTGAACACTGAAGCTTTCTTT.

The chain recombines TRBV27 with TRBJ1-5, with a possible D match to TRBD1 (6 bases). The CDR3 extends over 14 amino acids. Germline V gene data show CDR1 as MNHEY and CDR2 as SMNVEV (reference sequence). V was pared by 3 bases and J by 2 bases, with 8 bases between. CDR3 DNA: TGTGCCAGCAGTTTTTGGGGGCGCAATCAGCCCCAGCATTTT. Translation: CASSFWGRNQPQHF.

The chain uses TRBV6-6 and TRBJ1-1; no clear D. V was clipped by 6 bases and J by 4 bases, with 15 bases between them. The germline CDR1 and CDR2 sequences are MNHNY and SVGAGI (reference sequence). This CDR3 is 14 amino acids long. The CDR3 DNA reads as TGTGCCAGCAGGCCTTGGGAGGTGGGCACTGAAGCTTTCTTT. Its translation: CASRPWEVGTEAFF.

The V gene is TRBV5-6, the J gene TRBJ2-2; 8 nucleotides agree with TRBD1. V shed 4 bases, J shed 3 bases, and the junction held 8 bases outside the gene matches. Germline CDR1 reads SGHDT; CDR2 reads YYEEEE. This CDR3 has 16 amino acids. In nucleotides, the CDR3 is TGTGCCAGCAGCCATGTCGGACAGGGTCACACCGGGGAGCTGTTTTTT. This sequence encodes CASSHVGQGHTGELFF.

This chain joins TRBV6-1 and TRBJ2-5; 9 bases align to TRBD1. CDR1 is MNHNS and CDR2 is SASEGT in the germline V gene. The junction had 5 bases not matched to a gene; V was cut back by 1 base and J by 5 bases. This CDR3 region has 15 residues. CDR3 in amino acids: CASSEGDRDRETQYF. The CDR3 bases are TGTGCCAGCAGTGAAGGGGACAGGGATAGGGAGACCCAGTACTTC.

V and J are TRBV7-9 and TRBJ1-5; unclear D gene. Germline-derived CDR1 and CDR2 are SEHNR and FQNEAQ (reference sequence). The length of the CDR3 is 12 residues. The V and J ends lost 0 bases and 11 bases respectively, with 8 bases between them. The CDR3 here is CASSLAFGTQHF. CDR3 DNA: TGTGCCAGCAGCTTAGCCTTCGGGACCCAGCATTTT.

The chain couples TRBV7-6 to TRBJ2-7, with 8 bases lining up with TRBD1. This CDR3 has 15 residues. Germline trimming cut 5 bases from V and 0 bases from J; bases unmatched to any gene: 6. The V gene's germline CDR1 is SGHVS and CDR2 FNYEAQ. This CDR3 reads CASSPRQGSSYEQYF. The DNA for the CDR3 is TGTGCCAGCAGCCCTCGACAGGGGTCCTCCTACGAGCAGTACTTC.

J is TRBJ1-5 and V is TRBV6-5; 8 bases are a match to TRBD1. Trimming at V came to 10 bases and at J to 2 bases, leaving 7 bases not matched to a gene. Germline-derived CDR1 and CDR2 are MNHEY and SVGAGI. This CDR3 region has 14 residues. The DNA of the CDR3 is TGTGCCACCGGACTGGACAGGGGCAATCAGCCCCAGCATTTT. It is translated as CATGLDRGNQPQHF.

The CDR3 nucleotides are TGTGCCAGCAACAGGGGGCACTACGAGCAGTACGTC. Its translation: CASNRGHYEQYV. The chain couples TRBV25-1 to TRBJ2-7, with 9 bases aligning to TRBD1. Unmatched junction bases numbered 1, after V lost 7 bases and J lost 3 bases. This CDR3 comprises 12 residues. The germline CDR1 and CDR2 sequences are MGHDK and SYGVNS.

The chain links TRBV18 to TRBJ2-3; D is uncertain. The CDR3 has 12 amino acids. Germline V gene lookup returns CDR1 KGHSH and CDR2 LQKENI. V was pared by 8 bases and J by 7 bases, with 13 bases between. The chain's CDR3 is CASLRAQNTQYF. Here the CDR3 DNA reads TGTGCCAGCCTACGAGCCCAAAATACGCAGTATTTT.

The chain has TRBV2 and TRBJ1-5; D is unclear. CDR3 length equals 13 residues. Germline-derived CDR1 and CDR2 are SNHLY and FYNNEI. V shed 4 bases and J shed 0 bases, with 4 bases lying between them. The chain's CDR3 is CASSVFSNQPQHF. CDR3 coding DNA: TGTGCCAGCAGTGTCTTTAGCAATCAGCCCCAGCATTTT.

V usage is TRBV6-5 and J usage is TRBJ1-5; a possible D gene is TRBD1 (5 bases). This CDR3 region has 15 residues. Trimming removed 7 bases at V and 5 bases at J, with 18 bases between. CDR1 is MNHEY and CDR2 is SVGAGI in the germline V gene. The CDR3 coding sequence is TGTGCCAGCAATGCCCTTTGGGACTCCTATCAGCCCCAGCATTTT. Residues: CASNALWDSYQPQHF.

This clone has a handful of counts. The chain employs TRBV19 and TRBJ1-2; 8 bases line up with TRBD1. V was clipped by 0 bases and J by 5 bases; unmatched bases: 8. Germline V gives CDR1 LNHDA, CDR2 SQIVND (reference sequence). CDR3 length equals 16 residues. The CDR3, as DNA: TGTGCCAGTAGTATAGAATCCCAGACAGGGGCGTATGGCTACACCTTC. As protein: CASSIESQTGAYGYTF. Complete variable domain (other parts from reference TRBV19 and TRBJ1-2): DGGITQSPKYLFRKEGQNVTLSCEQNLNHDAMYWYRQDPGQGLRLIYYSQIVNDFQKGDIAEGYSVSREKKESFPLTVTSAQKNPTAFYLCASSIESQTGAYGYTFGSGTRLTVV.

The chain uses TRBV3-1 (or the pseudogene TRBV3-2) and TRBJ2-2; D is perhaps TRBD1 (7 bases). The CDR3 extends over 17 amino acids. V lost 8 bases and J lost 7, with 26 bases in between. Per the germline V gene, CDR1 is LGHDT and CDR2 is YNNKEL (reference sequence). The CDR3 loop is CASRPVRGDVAVGELFF. Written as DNA, the CDR3 is TGTGCCAGCCGACCCGTCAGGGGGGACGTTGCCGTCGGGGAGCTGTTTTTT.

The chain links TRBV7-2 to TRBJ1-2, with TRBD1 as a possible D gene (6 bases). Trimming left V 5 bases short and J 7 bases short, with 14 bases between. The CDR3 is made up of 13 amino acids. Germline CDR1 is SGHTA and CDR2 is FQGNSA. As DNA, the CDR3 is TGTGCCAGCAGCCCCGCCCCAGGGGCTGGCTACACCTTC. Encoded protein: CASSPAPGAGYTF.